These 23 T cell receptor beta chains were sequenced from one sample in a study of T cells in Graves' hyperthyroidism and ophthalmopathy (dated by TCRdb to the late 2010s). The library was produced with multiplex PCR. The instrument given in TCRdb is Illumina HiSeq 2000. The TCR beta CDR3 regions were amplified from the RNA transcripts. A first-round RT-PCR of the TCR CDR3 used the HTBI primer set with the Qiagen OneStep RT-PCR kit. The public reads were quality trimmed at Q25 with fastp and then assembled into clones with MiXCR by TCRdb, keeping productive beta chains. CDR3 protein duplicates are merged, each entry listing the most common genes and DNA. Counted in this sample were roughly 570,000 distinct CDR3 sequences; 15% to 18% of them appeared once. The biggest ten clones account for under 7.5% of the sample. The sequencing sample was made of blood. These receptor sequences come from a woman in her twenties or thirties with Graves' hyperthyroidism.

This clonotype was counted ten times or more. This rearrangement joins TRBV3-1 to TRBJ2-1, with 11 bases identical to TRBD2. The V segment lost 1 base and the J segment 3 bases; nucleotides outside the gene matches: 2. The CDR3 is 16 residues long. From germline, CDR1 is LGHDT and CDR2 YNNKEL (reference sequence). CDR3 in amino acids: CASSQGLAGNYNEQFF. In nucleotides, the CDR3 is TGTGCCAGCAGCCAAGGACTAGCGGGGAACTACAATGAGCAGTTCTTC.

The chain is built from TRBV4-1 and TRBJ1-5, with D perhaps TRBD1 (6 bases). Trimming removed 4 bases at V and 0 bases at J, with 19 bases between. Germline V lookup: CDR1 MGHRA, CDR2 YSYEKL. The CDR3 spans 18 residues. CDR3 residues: CASSPFLIQGNSNQPQHF. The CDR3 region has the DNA TGCGCCAGCAGCCCATTTCTCATACAGGGTAATAGCAATCAGCCCCAGCATTTT.

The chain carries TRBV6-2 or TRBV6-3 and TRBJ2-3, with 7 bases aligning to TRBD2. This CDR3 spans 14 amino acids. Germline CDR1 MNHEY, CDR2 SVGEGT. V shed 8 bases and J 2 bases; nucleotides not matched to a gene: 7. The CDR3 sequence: CASPSGENTDTQYF. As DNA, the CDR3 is TGTGCCAGCCCTAGCGGCGAAAACACAGATACGCAGTATTTT.

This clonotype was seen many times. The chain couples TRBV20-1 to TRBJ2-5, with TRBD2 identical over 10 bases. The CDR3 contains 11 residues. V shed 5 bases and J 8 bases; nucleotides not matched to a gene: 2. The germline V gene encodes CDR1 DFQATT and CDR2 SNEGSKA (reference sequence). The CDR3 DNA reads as TGCAGTGCTTGGACTAGCGGTACCCAGTACTTC. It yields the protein CSAWTSGTQYF.

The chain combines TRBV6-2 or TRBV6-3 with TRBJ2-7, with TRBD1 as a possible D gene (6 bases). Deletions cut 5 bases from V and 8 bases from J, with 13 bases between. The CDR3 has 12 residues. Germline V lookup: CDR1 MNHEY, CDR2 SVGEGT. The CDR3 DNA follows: TGTGCCAGCAGTAGCGGCGACAGGCAGCAGTACTTC. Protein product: CASSSGDRQQYF.

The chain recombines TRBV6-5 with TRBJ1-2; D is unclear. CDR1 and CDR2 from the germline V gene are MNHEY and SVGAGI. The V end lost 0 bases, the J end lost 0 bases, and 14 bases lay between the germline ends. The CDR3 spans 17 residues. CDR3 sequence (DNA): TGTGCCAGCAGTTACTCTGTCATGCTACAGACTAACTATGGCTACACCTTC. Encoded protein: CASSYSVMLQTNYGYTF.

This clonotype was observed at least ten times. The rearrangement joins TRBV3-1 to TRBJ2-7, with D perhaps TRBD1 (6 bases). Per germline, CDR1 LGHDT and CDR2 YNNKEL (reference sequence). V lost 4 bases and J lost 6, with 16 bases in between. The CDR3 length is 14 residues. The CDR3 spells CASSPPGHEGEQYF. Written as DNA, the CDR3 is TGTGCCAGCAGCCCCCCGGGACATGAGGGCGAGCAGTACTTC.

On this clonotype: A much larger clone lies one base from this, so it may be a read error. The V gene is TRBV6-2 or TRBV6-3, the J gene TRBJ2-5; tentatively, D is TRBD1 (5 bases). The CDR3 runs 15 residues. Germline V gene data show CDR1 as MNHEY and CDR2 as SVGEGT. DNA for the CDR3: TGTGCCGGCAGCAACCCCCCCGCAGGGTTGGAGACCCAGTACTTC. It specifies CAGSNPPAGLETQYF.

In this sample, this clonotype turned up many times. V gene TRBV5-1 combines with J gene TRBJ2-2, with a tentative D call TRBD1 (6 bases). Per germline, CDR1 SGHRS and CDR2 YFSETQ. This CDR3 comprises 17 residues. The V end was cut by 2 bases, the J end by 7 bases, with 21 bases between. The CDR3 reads CASSFSGQGPTLGELFF. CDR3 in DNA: TGCGCCAGCAGCTTTTCAGGTCAGGGGCCTACTCTCGGGGAGCTGTTTTTT.

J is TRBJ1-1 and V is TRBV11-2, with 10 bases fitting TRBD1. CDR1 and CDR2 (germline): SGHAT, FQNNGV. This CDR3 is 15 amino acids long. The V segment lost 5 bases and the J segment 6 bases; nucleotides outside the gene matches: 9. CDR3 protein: CASSIRQGAGPEAFF. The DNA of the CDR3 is TGTGCCAGCAGCATAAGACAGGGGGCCGGCCCTGAAGCTTTCTTT. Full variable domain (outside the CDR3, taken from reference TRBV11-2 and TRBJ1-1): EAGVAQSPRYKIIEKRQSVAFWCNPISGHATLYWYQQILGQGPKLLIQFQNNGVVDDSQLPKDRFSAERLKGVDSTLKIQPAKLEDSAVYLCASSIRQGAGPEAFFGQGTRLTVV.

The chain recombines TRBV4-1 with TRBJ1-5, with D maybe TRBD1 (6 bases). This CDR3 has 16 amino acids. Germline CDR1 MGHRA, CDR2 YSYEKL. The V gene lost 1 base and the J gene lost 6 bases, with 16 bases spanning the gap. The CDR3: CASSQVFSGDSQPQHF. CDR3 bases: TGCGCCAGCAGCCAAGTGTTTTCAGGGGATTCTCAGCCCCAGCATTTT.

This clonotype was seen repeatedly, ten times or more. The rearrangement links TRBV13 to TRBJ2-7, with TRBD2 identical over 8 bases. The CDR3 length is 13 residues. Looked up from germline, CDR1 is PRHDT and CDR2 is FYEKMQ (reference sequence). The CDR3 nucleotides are TGTGCTTCGGGGGGGCCAGCGCACTACGAGCAGTACTTC. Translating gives CASGGPAHYEQYF.

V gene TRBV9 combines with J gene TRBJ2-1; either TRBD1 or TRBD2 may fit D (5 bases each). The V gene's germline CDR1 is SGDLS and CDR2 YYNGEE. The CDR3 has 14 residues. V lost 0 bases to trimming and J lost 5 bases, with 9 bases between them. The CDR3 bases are TGTGCCAGCAGCGTAGGAGGGACCAACAATGAGCAGTTCTTC. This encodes CASSVGGTNNEQFF.

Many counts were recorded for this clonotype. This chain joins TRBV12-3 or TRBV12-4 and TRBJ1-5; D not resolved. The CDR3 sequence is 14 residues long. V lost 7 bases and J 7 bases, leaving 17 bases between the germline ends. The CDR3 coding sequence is TGTGCCAGCAATAAAGACTCGGGAGGCCAGCCCCAGCATTTT. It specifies CASNKDSGGQPQHF.

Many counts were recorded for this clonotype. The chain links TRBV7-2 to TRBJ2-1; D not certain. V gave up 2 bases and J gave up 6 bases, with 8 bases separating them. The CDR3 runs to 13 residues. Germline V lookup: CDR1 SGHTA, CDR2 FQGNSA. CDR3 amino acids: CASSLILSNEQFF. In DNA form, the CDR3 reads TGTGCCAGCAGCTTAATATTAAGCAATGAGCAGTTCTTC.

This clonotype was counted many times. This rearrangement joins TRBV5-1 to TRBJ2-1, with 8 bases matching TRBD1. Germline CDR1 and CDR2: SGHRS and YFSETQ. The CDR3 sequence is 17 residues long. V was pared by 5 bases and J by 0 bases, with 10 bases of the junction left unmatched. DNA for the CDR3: TGCGCCAGCAGTCCCGGGACAGGTGGTTTCTCCTACAATGAGCAGTTCTTC. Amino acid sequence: CASSPGTGGFSYNEQFF.

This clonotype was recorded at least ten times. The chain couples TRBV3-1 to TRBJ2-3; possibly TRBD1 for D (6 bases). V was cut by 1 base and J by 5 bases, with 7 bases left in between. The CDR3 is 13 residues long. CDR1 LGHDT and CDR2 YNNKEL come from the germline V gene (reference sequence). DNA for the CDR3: TGTGCCAGCAGCCAAGGGGGACAAGATACGCAGTATTTT. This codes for CASSQGGQDTQYF.

The DNA for the CDR3 is TGTGCCAGCAGTTACGGCGGGAGTGGGCAAGAGACCCAGTACTTC. Its protein product is CASSYGGSGQETQYF. V usage is TRBV6-2 or TRBV6-3 and J usage is TRBJ2-5; 7 bases agree with TRBD2. Germline CDR1 reads MNHEY; CDR2 reads SVGEGT. The CDR3 is 15 residues long. The ends lost 2 bases at V and 2 bases at J; junction bases unmatched: 5.

CDR3 in DNA: TGTGCCAGCACCGAGTTCCCCGCGACAGGGGAGTATGGCTACACCTTC. This gives the protein CASTEFPATGEYGYTF. The V and J genes are TRBV6-2 or TRBV6-3 and TRBJ1-2; TRBD1 aligns across 8 bases. Germline V gene lookup returns CDR1 MNHEY and CDR2 SVGEGT. V dropped 7 bases and J dropped 5; count of bases not matched to a gene: 15. This CDR3 region has 16 residues.

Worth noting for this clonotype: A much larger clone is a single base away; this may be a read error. The chain's CDR3 is CACRPPTSGRTYEQYF. CDR3 DNA sequence: TGTGCCTGCAGACCTCCAACTAGCGGGAGGACCTACGAGCAGTACTTC. The J gene is TRBJ2-7, the V gene TRBV6-1; 12 nucleotides match TRBD2. This CDR3 is 16 amino acids long. Germline CDR1 reads MNHNS; CDR2 reads SASEGT.

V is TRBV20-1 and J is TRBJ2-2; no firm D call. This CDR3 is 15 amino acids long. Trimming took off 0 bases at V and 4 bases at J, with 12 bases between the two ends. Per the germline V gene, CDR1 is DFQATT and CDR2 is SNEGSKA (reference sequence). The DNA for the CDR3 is TGCAGTGCTAGAGATGTGGTGGGGATCACCGGGGAGCTGTTTTTT. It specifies CSARDVVGITGELFF.

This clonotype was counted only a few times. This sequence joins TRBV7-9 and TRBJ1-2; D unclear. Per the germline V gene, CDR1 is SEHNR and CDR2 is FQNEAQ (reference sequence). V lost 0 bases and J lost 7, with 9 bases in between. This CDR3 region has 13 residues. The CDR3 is CASSLAQSLGYTF. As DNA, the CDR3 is TGTGCCAGCAGCTTAGCGCAGTCACTTGGCTACACCTTC.

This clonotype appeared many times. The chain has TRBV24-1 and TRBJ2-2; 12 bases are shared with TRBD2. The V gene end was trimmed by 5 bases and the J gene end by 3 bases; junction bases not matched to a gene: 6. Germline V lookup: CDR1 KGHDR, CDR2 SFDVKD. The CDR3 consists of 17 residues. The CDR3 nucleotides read TGTGCCACCAGTGGGACTAGCGGGACCCAGTACACCGGGGAGCTGTTTTTT. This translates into CATSGTSGTQYTGELFF.